The rows below give T cell receptor beta chains drawn from one sample of a study of PD-L1 blockade in urothelial cancer. Only in-frame clones appear in the TCRdb table, and some are missing; sequencing was by immunoSEQ multiplex PCR. Of tens of thousands of clones listed, about 86% are singletons. Material: PBMCs, obtained around atezolizumab (anti-PD-L1) treatment. These receptors were obtained from a middle-aged man with urothelial cancer. CDR3s include the opening cysteine and the closing phenylalanine or tryptophan. D genes are given only for firm matches. Size is omitted from some rows. Given values are once, few, many or a class for expanded clones.

cdr3_length d_call clone_size j_call v_call cdr3_aa cdr3_nt
12 - - TRBJ2-3 TRBV9 CASSGDFYTQYF TGTGCCAGCAGTGGGGACTTCTATACGCAGTATTTT
16 - - TRBJ1-1 TRBV28 CASSSGAGTANTEAFF TGTGCCAGCAGTTCTGGCGCGGGGACGGCGAACACTGAAGCTTTCTTT
13 - once TRBJ2-7 TRBV7-9 CASAPGSPLEQYF TGTGCCAGCGCTCCAGGGTCGCCGCTCGAGCAGTACTTC
16 TRBD1 - TRBJ2-3 TRBV5-1 CASSSGTGNNPDTQYF TGCGCCAGCAGCTCTGGGACAGGGAATAATCCAGATACGCAGTATTTT
12 - - TRBJ1-2 TRBV7-8 CASSSRTGDYTF TGTGCCAGCAGCTCCCGGACCGGGGACTACACCTTC
14 TRBD1 - TRBJ2-5 TRBV15 CATSRQGARETQYF TGTGCCACCAGCAGGCAGGGGGCGCGGGAGACCCAGTACTTC
12 - - TRBJ2-7 TRBV5-1 CASSLVFGEQYF TGCGCCAGCAGCTTGGTTTTCGGCGAGCAGTACTTC
15 TRBD2 - TRBJ2-5 TRBV5-5 CASSQLAGAPETQYF TGTGCCAGCAGCCAGCTAGCGGGAGCCCCCGAGACCCAGTACTTC
15 - once TRBJ2-1 TRBV2 CASSDYRAGNNEQFF TGTGCCAGCAGTGACTATCGGGCGGGGAACAATGAGCAGTTCTTC
11 - once TRBJ2-7 TRBV11-2 CASSHSYEQYF TGTGCCAGCAGCCACTCCTACGAGCAGTACTTC
13 TRBD2 - TRBJ2-1 TRBV30 CAWSRTSGTEQFF TGTGCCTGGAGTAGGACTAGCGGAACTGAGCAGTTCTTC
14 - - TRBJ1-2 TRBV29-1 CSVEGRGQGHGYTF TGCAGCGTTGAGGGTAGGGGCCAGGGGCATGGCTACACCTTC
15 TRBD2 - TRBJ2-1 TRBV15 CATGTSGQSYNEQFF TGTGCCACCGGGACTAGCGGGCAATCCTACAATGAGCAGTTCTTC
13 TRBD1 - TRBJ1-2 TRBV28 CASRAQGRDGYTF TGTGCCAGCAGGGCACAGGGGCGGGATGGCTACACCTTC
14 TRBD1 - TRBJ2-1 TRBV5-1 CASSRWTGGDEQFF TGCGCCAGCAGCAGATGGACAGGGGGCGATGAGCAGTTCTTC
16 TRBD2 once TRBJ2-2 TRBV18 CASSRTSGANTGELFF TGTGCCAGCTCACGGACTAGCGGCGCGAACACCGGGGAGCTGTTTTTT
16 - - TRBJ2-2 TRBV9 CASSVTGFQNTGELFF TGTGCCAGCAGCGTTACAGGGTTTCAGAACACCGGGGAGCTGTTTTTT
16 TRBD2 - TRBJ2-3 TRBV5-4 CASTPRGTSGTDTQYF TGTGCCAGCACCCCTCGCGGGACTAGCGGCACAGATACGCAGTATTTT
13 TRBD2 - TRBJ2-7 TRBV14 CASSRGLADEQYF TGTGCCAGCAGCCGCGGACTAGCAGACGAGCAGTACTTC
14 - - TRBJ1-5 TRBV18 CASSEDSDNQPQHF TGTGCCAGCTCAGAGGACAGCGATAATCAGCCCCAGCATTTT
14 - - TRBJ2-5 TRBV5-1 CASSLGGAQETQYF TGCGCCAGCAGCTTGGGAGGTGCACAAGAGACCCAGTACTTC
15 TRBD2 - TRBJ2-2 TRBV30 CAWLLAGASTGELFF TGTGCCTGGCTATTAGCGGGAGCAAGTACCGGGGAGCTGTTTTTT
16 - - TRBJ2-5 TRBV6-5 CASSYSSYALQETQYF TGTGCCAGCAGTTACTCGAGTTATGCTTTACAAGAGACCCAGTACTTC
13 TRBD1 - TRBJ2-5 TRBV7-3 CASSSDRGETQYF TGTGCCAGCAGCTCGGACAGGGGAGAGACCCAGTACTTC
16 TRBD1 - TRBJ2-3 TRBV5-1 CASSSGDSIHTDTQYF TGCGCCAGCAGCTCCGGGGACAGCATCCACACAGATACGCAGTATTTT
15 - - TRBJ2-1 TRBV5-4 CASSSVWGGHNEQFF TGTGCCAGCAGCTCCGTTTGGGGGGGGCACAATGAGCAGTTCTTC
20 TRBD1 - TRBJ1-3 TRBV4-1 CASSQDGQGMRIISGNTIYF TGCGCCAGCAGCCAAGACGGACAGGGAATGAGAATTATCTCTGGAAACACCATATATTTT
14 - - TRBJ2-3 TRBV28 CASSLSGSTDTQYF TGTGCCAGCAGTTTGAGCGGGAGCACAGATACGCAGTATTTT
15 TRBD2 - TRBJ2-1 TRBV7-2 CASSFLAGVGNEQFF TGTGCCAGCAGCTTTCTAGCGGGAGTGGGCAATGAGCAGTTCTTC
14 - - TRBJ1-1 TRBV18 CASSPRTENTEAFF TGTGCCAGCTCACCAAGGACAGAGAACACTGAAGCTTTCTTT
16 TRBD1 - TRBJ2-7 TRBV9 CASSVDQGALPYEQYF TGTGCCAGCAGCGTAGATCAGGGGGCCCTACCCTACGAGCAGTACTTC
12 TRBD1 - TRBJ2-7 TRBV28 CASKGAVYEQYF TGTGCCAGCAAGGGGGCCGTCTACGAGCAGTACTTC
14 TRBD1 few TRBJ1-3 TRBV6-6 CASSDPGQRNTIYF TGTGCCAGCAGTGACCCGGGACAGCGGAACACCATATATTTT
12 - once TRBJ2-3 TRBV29-1 CSVVRGTDTQYF TGCAGCGTTGTCAGGGGTACAGATACGCAGTATTTT
16 - - TRBJ2-3 TRBV30 CAWSEKLARRTDTQYF TGTGCCTGGAGTGAGAAACTAGCACGACGCACAGATACGCAGTATTTT
15 - - TRBJ2-1 TRBV27 CASSTPRAGRNEQFF TGTGCCAGCAGTACCCCCCGAGCGGGTCGGAATGAGCAGTTCTTC
15 TRBD1 - TRBJ1-2 TRBV6-6 CASSYSETGTGGYTF TGTGCCAGCAGTTACTCGGAGACAGGGACTGGTGGCTACACCTTC
12 - once TRBJ2-1 TRBV7-2 CASSLIAGEQFF TGTGCCAGCAGCTTAATCGCGGGAGAGCAGTTCTTC
13 - - TRBJ2-1 TRBV6-1 CASSAQGQGEQFF TGTGCCAGCAGTGCCCAGGGTCAAGGAGAGCAGTTCTTC
15 TRBD2 - TRBJ2-1 TRBV5-1 CASTVLAGGTNEQFF TGCGCCAGCACTGTTCTAGCGGGGGGTACGAATGAGCAGTTCTTC
16 - - TRBJ1-5 TRBV5-5 CASSLGGAGANQPQHF TGTGCCAGCAGCTTGGGCGGGGCAGGCGCCAATCAGCCCCAGCATTTT
15 - - TRBJ2-3 TRBV11-1 CASSPDSLEADTQYF TGTGCCAGCAGCCCGGACTCCCTGGAGGCAGATACGCAGTATTTT
14 - - TRBJ2-7 TRBV27 CASSEELSSYEQYF TGTGCCAGCAGTGAAGAGCTGAGCTCCTACGAGCAGTACTTC
15 TRBD2 - TRBJ2-7 TRBV7-2 CASSFGQGGNYEQYF TGTGCCAGCAGCTTCGGTCAGGGAGGGAATTACGAGCAGTACTTC
12 TRBD1 few TRBJ1-1 TRBV30 CAYTPGQREAFF TGTGCCTACACGCCGGGACAGCGTGAAGCTTTCTTT
13 TRBD1 - TRBJ2-7 TRBV6-6 CASRRDRGEEQYF TGTGCCAGCAGGCGGGACAGGGGAGAGGAGCAGTACTTC
13 - - TRBJ2-5 TRBV5-1 CASSLQGRETQYF TGCGCCAGCAGCTTGCAGGGGCGAGAGACCCAGTACTTC
13 - - TRBJ2-5 TRBV19 CASSIANRETQYF TGTGCCAGTAGTATTGCGAATCGAGAGACCCAGTACTTC
13 - - TRBJ2-7 TRBV7-9 CASSLASVYEQYF TGTGCCAGCAGCTTAGCGTCGGTCTACGAGCAGTACTTC
17 TRBD2 - TRBJ2-3 TRBV7-9 CASSLVVAGGPTDTQYF TGTGCCAGCAGCTTAGTTGTAGCGGGAGGGCCTACAGATACGCAGTATTTT
14 - few TRBJ1-1 TRBV19 CASRFRGANTEAFF TGTGCCAGTAGGTTCCGGGGGGCGAACACTGAAGCTTTCTTT
13 - - TRBJ2-2 TRBV10-1 CASSEWSTGELFF TGCGCCAGCAGTGAGTGGAGCACCGGGGAGCTGTTTTTT
14 TRBD1 - TRBJ1-6 TRBV4-2 CASSRDRVSSPLHF TGTGCCAGCAGCCGAGACAGGGTGAGTTCACCCCTCCACTTT
12 - - TRBJ2-1 TRBV5-1 CASSLEGNEQFF TGCGCCAGCAGCTTGGAGGGGAATGAGCAGTTCTTC
15 - - TRBJ1-1 TRBV4-2 CASSQEGDRNTEAFF TGTGCCAGCAGCCAAGAAGGTGACAGGAACACTGAAGCTTTCTTT
15 - - TRBJ1-5 TRBV19 CASSIGGGRNQPQHF TGTGCCAGTAGTATAGGAGGAGGCCGCAATCAGCCCCAGCATTTT
11 - once TRBJ2-3 TRBV10-3 CATLYSDTQYF TGTGCCACATTATACTCAGATACGCAGTATTTT